A single T cell receptor beta chain is shown here with its context. This CDR3 contains 16 residues. Between the trimmed V and J ends, which lost 0 bases and 0 bases, there was a span of 12 bases. CDR1 is MGHRA and CDR2 is YSYEKL in the germline V gene. The data are from a study of blood T cell repertoires in COVID-19. Study summary: There were acute and convalescent COVID-19 samples, and they came from the United States, Italy and Spain. PBMCs, B-cell-depleted T cells, or T cells were the source of the cDNA or gDNA that made up the material.

Per the authors' pipeline: Researchers report that nucleated cell counts were estimated from reference gene primer amplification. Using immunoSEQ multiplex PCR, the repertoire was profiled, and TCRdb retains in-frame clones only, with some absent. D and trimming come from the DNA, and the V and J calls and clone size come from that table. Of 180,000 or so clones listed, 88% are singletons. J is TRBJ2-7 and V is TRBV4-1; TRBD1 is a possible D gene (6 bases). The receptor's source is a woman under 40 with acute or convalescent COVID-19. The sample was peripheral blood. CDR3 nucleotide sequence: TGCGCCAGCAGCCAAGATAGGGGGAAGAGCTCCTACGAGCAGTACTTC. Its translation is CASSQDRGKSSYEQYF.